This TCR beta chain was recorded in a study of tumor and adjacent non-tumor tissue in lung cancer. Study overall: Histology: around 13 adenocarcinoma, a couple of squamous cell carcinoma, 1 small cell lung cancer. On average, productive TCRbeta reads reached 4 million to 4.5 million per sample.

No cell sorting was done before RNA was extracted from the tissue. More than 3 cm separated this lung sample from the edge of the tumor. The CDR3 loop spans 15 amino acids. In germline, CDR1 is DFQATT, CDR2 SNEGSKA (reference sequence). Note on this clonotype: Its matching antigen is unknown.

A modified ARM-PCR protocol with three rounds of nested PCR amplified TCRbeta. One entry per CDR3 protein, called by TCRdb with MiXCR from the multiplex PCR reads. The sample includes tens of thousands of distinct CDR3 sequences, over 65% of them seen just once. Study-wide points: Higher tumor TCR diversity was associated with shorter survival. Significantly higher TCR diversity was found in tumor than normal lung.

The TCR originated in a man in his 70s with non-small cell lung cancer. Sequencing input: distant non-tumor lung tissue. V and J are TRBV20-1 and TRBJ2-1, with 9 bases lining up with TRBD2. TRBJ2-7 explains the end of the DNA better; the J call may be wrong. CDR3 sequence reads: CSAPKTSGSYNEQYF. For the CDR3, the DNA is TGCAGTGCTCCAAAGACTAGCGGCTCATACAATGAGCAGTACTTC.